The entry that follows covers one TCR beta chain sequence. This clonotype was detected a few times. Which antigen it targets is not known. The sample holds no much larger clone one base away, and base qualities are not on file. The entry originates in a study of blood T cells in healthy people across ages (dated by TCRdb to between 2015 and 2017). Background on the whole study: In model experiments, template switching captured roughly one uniquely barcoded TCR beta cDNA molecule for every two T cells. Age-related changes in TCR beta repertoire diversity were measured in the study by deep sequencing normalized with unique cDNA molecular identifiers. The study analyzed two additional independent replicas of 1 million unique cDNA reads from the same blood draw for two donors, one aged 18 to 29 and one aged 80 or older. Donors of different ages were randomly distributed across sequencing lanes to avoid experimental bias. The donors were divided into four age groups: young (average approximately 15 years), middle-aged (about 39), aged (approximately 62) and long-lived (roughly 88).

Systemically healthy Caucasian individuals from Russia, approximately 39 in total and aged about 6 to 95 years, were included as donors. Each donor gave ten milliliters of peripheral blood, collected into EDTA-treated Vacutainer tubes. Ficoll-Paque density-gradient centrifugation was used to isolate PBMCs, with at least 7 million per sample. Total RNA was extracted from PBMCs with Trizol reagent, with at least 6 micrograms obtained per sample. For every donor, flow cytometry on a PBMC aliquot measured the percentage of naive CD45RAhigh/CD27high T cells. The germline V gene (reference sequence) provides CDR1 LNHDA and CDR2 SQIVND. Inclusive of the bounding cysteine and phenylalanine, the CDR3 is 15 residues long. Solely the CDR3 DNA is kept, with 45 bases framed from the first base. Relative to germline, V is 7 bases shorter and J is 3 bases shorter, with 16 bases between their ends. Library preparation used 5' RACE. Instrument on record: Illumina HiSeq 2500. A second PCR of roughly 7 to 11 cycles was performed with a sample-barcoded 5' primer and a J-beta primer mix. Each TCR beta cDNA molecule received a unique molecular identifier from a template-switch 5' adaptor carrying 12 random nucleotides. Each sample yielded at least 2.5 million CDR3-containing paired-end reads. The Mint cDNA synthesis kit, primed by a TRBC-specific oligonucleotide, was used to synthesize first-strand cDNA from all RNA. After uracil-DNA glycosylase treatment, a first 18-cycle PCR used universal primers M1SS and BC2_uni_R on all cDNA. The authors processed their data as follows. For normalization, 1 million high-quality reads were randomly selected from each sample, with every read carrying a distinct molecular identifier. Instead of being binned into consensus sequences, reads with shared molecular identifiers were discarded. CDR3 identification, clonotype clustering and error correction used MiTCR with a Q25 quality threshold and the strictest error-elimination algorithm. A nonparametric unseen species model with Euler transformation was used to estimate a lower bound on total TCR beta diversity. TCRdb reworked the public reads: Q25 trimming with fastp, MiXCR clone assembly, productive beta chains retained. Here each entry gathers all rows of one CDR3 protein and keeps the most common genes and DNA. These V and J calls derive from TCRdb rather than the authors' analysis. This sample has roughly 930,000 distinct CDR3 sequences in its table, and roughly 52% of those were observed once. The ten largest clones represent roughly 13% of the sample.

Results and caveats for the whole study, not just this receptor: Observed TCR beta diversity per million T cells fell roughly linearly with age, and a significant reduction was already apparent by age about 38. Because the CMV infection status of the donors was unknown, age-related changes in expanded clonotypes may potentially have been confounded. Since profiling was done on bulk unsorted PBMCs, naive and antigen-experienced compartments could not be conclusively compared. Estimates of total diversity from one million sequenced T cells were regarded as lower bounds and underestimates. Compared with the aged group, more naive CD4+ T cells, fewer expanded clones and increased TCR diversity were shown by the long-lived group, suggesting age selection. The percentage of naive T cells measured by flow cytometry correlated strongly with observed TCR beta diversity.

Recombination joined TRBV19 with TRBJ1-5; a confident D gene designation cannot be given. The TCR was taken from a man younger than 45 in good health. The material sequenced was blood. The nucleotide sequence reads TGTGCCAGTAAATCATCTGAAGGCTTCAATCAGCCCCAGCATTTT. This sequence encodes CASKSSEGFNQPQHF.